The rows below give T cell receptor beta chains drawn from one sample of a study of T-cell memory formation after mild COVID-19. TCRdb itself ran the 5' RACE reads through MiXCR, one entry per CDR3 protein. The table lists fewer than 140,000 distinct CDR3 sequences, around an eighth of them singletons. The sample was PBMCs or a T cell subset sorted from them (not recorded which). The origin of the receptors is an adult woman who had mild COVID-19 (a few samples of this study predate the infection). Cell type and time point are not known. CDR3s include the opening cysteine and the closing phenylalanine or tryptophan. The D gene is left open where the match is weak. Size is omitted from some rows. Given values are once, few, many or a class for expanded clones.

clone_size: -; j_call: TRBJ2-7; v_call: TRBV27; d_call: TRBD1; cdr3_nt: TGTGCCAGCAGTTGGTTGGGACAGGCGAACTCCTACGAGCAGTACTTC; cdr3_aa: CASSWLGQANSYEQYF
clone_size: many; j_call: TRBJ2-1; v_call: TRBV5-1; d_call: -; cdr3_nt: TGCGCCAGCAGCTTTGGCGTAGGGGGGTTCAGCAATGAGCAGTTCTTC; cdr3_aa: CASSFGVGGFSNEQFF
clone_size: many; j_call: TRBJ2-2; v_call: TRBV12-3/TRBV12-4; d_call: -; cdr3_nt: TGTGCCAGCAGTTCACAGGGTGGCGGGGAGCTGTTTTTT; cdr3_aa: CASSSQGGGELFF
clone_size: few; j_call: TRBJ1-1; v_call: TRBV5-6; d_call: -; cdr3_nt: TGTGCCAGCAGTCCTGCGGGGAACACTGAAGCTTTCTTT; cdr3_aa: CASSPAGNTEAFF
clone_size: -; j_call: TRBJ2-7; v_call: TRBV10-3; d_call: -; cdr3_nt: TGTGCCATCAGTGAGCCAGTTGACGAGCAGTACTTC; cdr3_aa: CAISEPVDEQYF
clone_size: few; j_call: TRBJ2-5; v_call: TRBV24-1; d_call: -; cdr3_nt: TGTGCCACCAGTGATTTTACAGGAATGGAGTTC; cdr3_aa: CATSDFTGMEF
clone_size: many; j_call: TRBJ2-7; v_call: TRBV29-1; d_call: TRBD1; cdr3_nt: TGCAGCGTTGAAGTCTTCGGACAGGGGTACGAGCAGTACTTC; cdr3_aa: CSVEVFGQGYEQYF
clone_size: few; j_call: TRBJ1-1; v_call: TRBV29-1; d_call: -; cdr3_nt: TGCAGCGTTGGCAGGAACACTGAAGCTTTCTTT; cdr3_aa: CSVGRNTEAFF
clone_size: -; j_call: TRBJ2-5; v_call: TRBV6-5; d_call: TRBD2; cdr3_nt: TGTGCCAGCAGTCTGGAGCGGGAGGAGGAGACCCAGTACTTC; cdr3_aa: CASSLEREEETQYF
clone_size: -; j_call: TRBJ2-6; v_call: TRBV3-1; d_call: -; cdr3_nt: TGTGCCAGCAGCCTCACACAGGGAGGAGGCCCTGGGGCCAACGTCCTGACTTTC; cdr3_aa: CASSLTQGGGPGANVLTF
clone_size: -; j_call: TRBJ2-7; v_call: TRBV19; d_call: -; cdr3_nt: TGTGCCAGTAGTCAACAGGCCGACGAGCAGTACTTC; cdr3_aa: CASSQQADEQYF
clone_size: -; j_call: TRBJ2-7; v_call: TRBV24-1; d_call: -; cdr3_nt: TGTGCCACCAGTGAAGGGACCCTCGGGGCCTACGAGCAGTACTTC; cdr3_aa: CATSEGTLGAYEQYF
clone_size: -; j_call: TRBJ2-3; v_call: TRBV5-6; d_call: TRBD2; cdr3_nt: TGTGCCAGCAGCAGCGGGGGAGGAGCAGATACGCAGTATTTT; cdr3_aa: CASSSGGGADTQYF
clone_size: -; j_call: TRBJ2-1; v_call: TRBV7-9; d_call: TRBD1; cdr3_nt: TGTGCCAGCAGCTCCGACAGGGGGCCTGAGCAGTTCTTC; cdr3_aa: CASSSDRGPEQFF
clone_size: few; j_call: TRBJ2-7; v_call: TRBV5-1; d_call: TRBD1; cdr3_nt: TGCGCCAGCAGCTTGGGTACTACAGGGGGCTTCGAGCAGTACTTC; cdr3_aa: CASSLGTTGGFEQYF
clone_size: -; j_call: TRBJ2-7; v_call: TRBV7-9; d_call: TRBD2; cdr3_nt: TGTGCCAGCAGCGTGGGCCATCCTCTAGCGGGAGGGCCAGTGTCCTACGAGCAGTACTTC; cdr3_aa: CASSVGHPLAGGPVSYEQYF
clone_size: -; j_call: TRBJ1-2; v_call: TRBV20-1; d_call: -; cdr3_nt: TGCAGTGCTAGAGTACAGGGAAGGTGGTATGGCTACACCTTC; cdr3_aa: CSARVQGRWYGYTF
clone_size: few; j_call: TRBJ1-1; v_call: TRBV20-1; d_call: -; cdr3_nt: TGCAGTGCTAGTAGACGAACAGGGCTATGGGGGAACACTGAAGCTTTCTTT; cdr3_aa: CSASRRTGLWGNTEAFF
clone_size: few; j_call: TRBJ2-3; v_call: TRBV12-3/TRBV12-4; d_call: TRBD2; cdr3_nt: TGTGCCAGCAGTTCCCCTGGGTGGGGGGGTTCAGATACGCAGTATTTT; cdr3_aa: CASSSPGWGGSDTQYF
clone_size: few; j_call: TRBJ2-2; v_call: TRBV7-8; d_call: TRBD2; cdr3_nt: TGTGCCAGCAGCCCCGGAGGGCTAGCGGGGGCCTTTACGAACACCGGGGAGCTGTTTTTT; cdr3_aa: CASSPGGLAGAFTNTGELFF
clone_size: -; j_call: TRBJ2-5; v_call: TRBV7-2; d_call: TRBD2; cdr3_nt: TGTGCCAGCAGCTTAGGACCGGGACTAGCGGAACAAGAGACCCAGTACTTC; cdr3_aa: CASSLGPGLAEQETQYF
clone_size: few; j_call: TRBJ1-5; v_call: TRBV12-5; d_call: -; cdr3_nt: TGTGCTAGTGGTTTGGGGACAGATAGCAATCAGCCCCAGCATTTT; cdr3_aa: CASGLGTDSNQPQHF
clone_size: -; j_call: TRBJ2-7; v_call: TRBV5-1; d_call: -; cdr3_nt: TGCGCCAGCAGCTCCGATCGGGTTGGCCGTTCCTACGAGCAGTACTTC; cdr3_aa: CASSSDRVGRSYEQYF
clone_size: -; j_call: TRBJ1-2; v_call: TRBV12-3/TRBV12-4; d_call: -; cdr3_nt: TGTGCCAGCAGTTTAACCGGAGACTATGGCTACACCTTC; cdr3_aa: CASSLTGDYGYTF
clone_size: -; j_call: TRBJ2-3; v_call: TRBV7-9; d_call: -; cdr3_nt: TGTGCCAGCAGCTTAGAGGTTGCGATAACCTACACAGATACGCAGTATTTT; cdr3_aa: CASSLEVAITYTDTQYF
clone_size: many; j_call: TRBJ2-2; v_call: TRBV29-1; d_call: -; cdr3_nt: TGCAGCGTTGATCACACCGGAAACACCGGGGAGCTGTTTTTT; cdr3_aa: CSVDHTGNTGELFF
clone_size: few; j_call: TRBJ2-5; v_call: TRBV7-9; d_call: -; cdr3_nt: TGTGCCAGCAGCTTTACGGGAGCCCCGTACCAAGAGACCCAGTACTTC; cdr3_aa: CASSFTGAPYQETQYF
clone_size: many; j_call: TRBJ2-5; v_call: TRBV7-6; d_call: TRBD2; cdr3_nt: TGTGCCAGCACAGAGGGGCCTAGCGGGCAAGAGACCCAGTACTTC; cdr3_aa: CASTEGPSGQETQYF
clone_size: few; j_call: TRBJ1-1; v_call: TRBV19; d_call: -; cdr3_nt: TGTGCCAGTAGTATAGAAGCTTACAGTTACACTGAAGCTTTCTTT; cdr3_aa: CASSIEAYSYTEAFF
clone_size: few; j_call: TRBJ2-7; v_call: TRBV5-1; d_call: -; cdr3_nt: TGCGCCAGCAGCTTGGGATCTGTGGTCCAGGGCCTGTGGTCGGTCGAGCAGTACTTC; cdr3_aa: CASSLGSVVQGLWSVEQYF
clone_size: -; j_call: TRBJ2-7; v_call: TRBV9; d_call: TRBD2; cdr3_nt: TGTGCCAGCAGCCCTAGAACTAGCGGGTACGAGCAGTACTTC; cdr3_aa: CASSPRTSGYEQYF
clone_size: -; j_call: TRBJ1-2; v_call: TRBV20-1; d_call: -; cdr3_nt: TGCAGTGCTGCCTCGTTGGAGGGTGGTCTTGATGGCTACACCTTC; cdr3_aa: CSAASLEGGLDGYTF
clone_size: -; j_call: TRBJ1-2; v_call: TRBV7-9; d_call: -; cdr3_nt: TGTGCCAGCAGCCCCCGTTTGGGGGCGTACGGCTACACCTTC; cdr3_aa: CASSPRLGAYGYTF
clone_size: -; j_call: TRBJ2-5; v_call: TRBV4-1; d_call: -; cdr3_nt: TGCGCCAGCAGCCAAGTCGGTGGGGGGACCCAGTACTTC; cdr3_aa: CASSQVGGGTQYF
clone_size: few; j_call: TRBJ2-2; v_call: TRBV4-3; d_call: -; cdr3_nt: TGCGCCAGCAGCCAAGTCGGGCCCCTTCTGGGGGCCGGGGAGCTGTTTTTT; cdr3_aa: CASSQVGPLLGAGELFF
clone_size: -; j_call: TRBJ2-7; v_call: TRBV29-1; d_call: TRBD1; cdr3_nt: TGCAGCGTCTGGACAGGCTACGAGCAGTACTTC; cdr3_aa: CSVWTGYEQYF
clone_size: -; j_call: TRBJ1-6; v_call: TRBV12-3/TRBV12-4; d_call: TRBD1; cdr3_nt: TGTGCCAGCAGTACTCGGCCGGGACAGCTCGAATCCCCCCTCCACTTT; cdr3_aa: CASSTRPGQLESPLHF
clone_size: few; j_call: TRBJ2-2; v_call: TRBV6-6; d_call: -; cdr3_nt: TGTGCCAGCAGTTACACGCCGATCGGGGAGCTGTTTTTT; cdr3_aa: CASSYTPIGELFF
clone_size: few; j_call: TRBJ2-3; v_call: TRBV12-3/TRBV12-4; d_call: TRBD1; cdr3_nt: TGTGCCAGCAGTTTTCCCCACCGGGACAGGGACACAGATACGCAGTATTTT; cdr3_aa: CASSFPHRDRDTDTQYF
clone_size: -; j_call: TRBJ2-3; v_call: TRBV7-7; d_call: TRBD1; cdr3_nt: TGTGCCAGCAGCCCGACAGGGTTCAGCACAGATACGCAGTATTTT; cdr3_aa: CASSPTGFSTDTQYF
clone_size: -; j_call: TRBJ2-5; v_call: TRBV24-1; d_call: -; cdr3_nt: TGTGCCACCAGTGATTTTAACGGCAGGGAGCTCCAAGAGACCCAGTACTTC; cdr3_aa: CATSDFNGRELQETQYF
clone_size: -; j_call: TRBJ2-7; v_call: TRBV19; d_call: TRBD2; cdr3_nt: TGTGCCAGTAGTACGGCGGGGGGGCCCTACGAGCAGTACTTC; cdr3_aa: CASSTAGGPYEQYF
clone_size: -; j_call: TRBJ1-1; v_call: TRBV20-1; d_call: TRBD1; cdr3_nt: TGCAGTGCTAAGGGACAGCCGAACACTGAAGCTTTCTTT; cdr3_aa: CSAKGQPNTEAFF